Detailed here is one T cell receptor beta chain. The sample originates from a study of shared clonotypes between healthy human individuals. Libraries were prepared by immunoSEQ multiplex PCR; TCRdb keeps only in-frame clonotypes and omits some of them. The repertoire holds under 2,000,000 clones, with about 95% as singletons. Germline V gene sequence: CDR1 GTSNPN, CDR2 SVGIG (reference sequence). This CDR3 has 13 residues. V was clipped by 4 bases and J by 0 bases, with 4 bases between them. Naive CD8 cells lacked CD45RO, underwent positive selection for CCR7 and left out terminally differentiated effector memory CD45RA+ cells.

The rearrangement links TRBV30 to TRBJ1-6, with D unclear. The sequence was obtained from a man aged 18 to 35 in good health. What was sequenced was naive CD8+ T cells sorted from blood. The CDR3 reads CAWTGSYNSPLHF. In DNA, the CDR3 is TGTGCCTGGACTGGCTCCTATAATTCACCCCTCCACTTT.